The rows below give T cell receptor beta chains drawn from one sample of a study of T cells in Graves' hyperthyroidism and ophthalmopathy. TCRdb re-called the multiplex PCR reads through MiXCR, storing one row per CDR3 protein. The sample holds 300,000 to 350,000 distinct CDR3 sequences, over 15% seen once. Sequenced: blood. The source is a woman in her forties with Graves' ophthalmopathy. The CDR3 runs from the conserved cysteine through the conserved F or W. The D gene is left open where the match is weak. The listing skips clone size in some rows; elsewhere it reads once, few, many or a size class.

d_gene: .
abundance: many
j_gene: TRBJ2-6
v_gene: TRBV5-1
CDR3aa: CASSLTGPRANVLTF
CDR3nt: TGCGCCAGCAGCTTAACGGGTCCGAGGGCCAACGTCCTGACTTTC

d_gene: .
abundance: many
j_gene: TRBJ2-5
v_gene: TRBV7-6
CDR3aa: CASSVVPNQETQYF
CDR3nt: TGTGCCAGCAGCGTCGTGCCCAACCAAGAGACCCAGTACTTC

d_gene: TRBD2
abundance: many
j_gene: TRBJ2-4
v_gene: TRBV6-1
CDR3aa: CASSLRLAGGGAKNIQYF
CDR3nt: TGTGCCAGCAGCCTAAGGCTAGCGGGAGGCGGGGCCAAAAACATTCAGTACTTC

d_gene: .
abundance: many
j_gene: TRBJ2-7
v_gene: TRBV7-9
CDR3aa: CASSFRRADEQYF
CDR3nt: TGTGCCAGCAGCTTCCGCAGGGCAGACGAGCAGTACTTC

d_gene: TRBD2
abundance: many
j_gene: TRBJ2-2
v_gene: TRBV11-2
CDR3aa: CASSLVPRTSGSSGELFF
CDR3nt: TGTGCCAGCAGCTTAGTTCCCCGGACTAGCGGGTCATCCGGGGAGCTGTTTTTT

d_gene: .
abundance: many
j_gene: TRBJ1-2
v_gene: TRBV30
CDR3aa: CAWRTGPNYGYTF
CDR3nt: TGTGCCTGGAGAACAGGGCCCAACTATGGCTACACCTTC

d_gene: TRBD1
abundance: many
j_gene: TRBJ1-2
v_gene: TRBV20-1
CDR3aa: CSARDSGQLNYGYTF
CDR3nt: TGCAGTGCTAGAGATTCGGGACAGCTTAACTATGGCTACACCTTC

d_gene: .
abundance: .
j_gene: TRBJ1-2
v_gene: TRBV7-3
CDR3aa: CASSWGAEGYTF
CDR3nt: TGTGCCAGCAGCTGGGGGGCAGAGGGCTACACCTTC

d_gene: .
abundance: .
j_gene: TRBJ1-2
v_gene: TRBV6-4
CDR3aa: CASNSAPGNPNGYTF
CDR3nt: TGTGCCAGCAATTCAGCCCCTGGAAACCCAAATGGCTACACCTTC

d_gene: .
abundance: once
j_gene: TRBJ1-6
v_gene: TRBV6-1
CDR3aa: CASSTRASPLHF
CDR3nt: TGTGCCAGCAGTACAAGAGCTTCACCCCTCCACTTT

d_gene: .
abundance: .
j_gene: TRBJ1-3
v_gene: TRBV15
CDR3aa: CATSRDQGATGLNTIYF
CDR3nt: TGTGCCACCAGCAGAGATCAAGGAGCGACAGGCTTAAACACCATATATTTT